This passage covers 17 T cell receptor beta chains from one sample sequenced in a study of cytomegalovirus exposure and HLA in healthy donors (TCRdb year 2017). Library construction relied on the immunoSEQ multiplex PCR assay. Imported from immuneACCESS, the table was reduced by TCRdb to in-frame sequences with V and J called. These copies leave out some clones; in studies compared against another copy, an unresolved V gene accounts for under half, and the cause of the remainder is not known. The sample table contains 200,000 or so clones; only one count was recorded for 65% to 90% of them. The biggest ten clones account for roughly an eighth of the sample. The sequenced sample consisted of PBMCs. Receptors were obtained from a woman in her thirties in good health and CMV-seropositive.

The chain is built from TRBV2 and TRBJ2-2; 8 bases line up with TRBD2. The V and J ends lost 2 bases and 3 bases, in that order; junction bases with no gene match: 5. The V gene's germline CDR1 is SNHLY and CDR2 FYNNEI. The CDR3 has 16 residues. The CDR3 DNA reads TGTGCCAGCAGTGAAATAAGCGGGAGTTACACCGGGGAGCTGTTTTTT. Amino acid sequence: CASSEISGSYTGELFF. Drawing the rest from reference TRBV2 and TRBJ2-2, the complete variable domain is EPEVTQTPSHQVTQMGQEVILRCVPISNHLYFYWYRQILGQKVEFLVSFYNNEISEKSEIFDDQFSVERPDGSNFTLKIRSTKLEDSAMYFCASSEISGSYTGELFFGEGSRLTVL.

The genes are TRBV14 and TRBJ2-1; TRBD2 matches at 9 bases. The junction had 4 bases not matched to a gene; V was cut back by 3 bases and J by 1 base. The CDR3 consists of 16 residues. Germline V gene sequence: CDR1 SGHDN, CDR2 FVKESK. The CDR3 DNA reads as TGTGCCAGCAGCCATCAACTAGCGGGTTCCTACAATGAGCAGTTCTTC. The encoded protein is CASSHQLAGSYNEQFF.

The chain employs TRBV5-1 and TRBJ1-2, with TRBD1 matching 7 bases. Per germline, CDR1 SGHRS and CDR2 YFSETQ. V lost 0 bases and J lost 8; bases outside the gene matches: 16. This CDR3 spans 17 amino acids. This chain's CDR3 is CASSLGVTGAEEQGYTF. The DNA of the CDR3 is TGCGCCAGCAGCTTGGGGGTCACAGGGGCAGAGGAGCAGGGCTACACCTTC.

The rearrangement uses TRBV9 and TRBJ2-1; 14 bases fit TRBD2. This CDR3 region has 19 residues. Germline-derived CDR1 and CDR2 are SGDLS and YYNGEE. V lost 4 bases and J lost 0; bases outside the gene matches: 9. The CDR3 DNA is TGTGCCAGCAGCCCAGAGTGGACTAGCGGGAGGAGCTCCTACAATGAGCAGTTCTTC. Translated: CASSPEWTSGRSSYNEQFF.

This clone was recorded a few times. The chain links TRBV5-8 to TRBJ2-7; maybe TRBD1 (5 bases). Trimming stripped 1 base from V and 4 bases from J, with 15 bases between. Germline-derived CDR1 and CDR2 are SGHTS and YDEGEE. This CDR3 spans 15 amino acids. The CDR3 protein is CASSLFGISGYEQYF. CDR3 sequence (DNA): TGTGCCAGCAGCTTGTTTGGTATCTCAGGGTACGAGCAGTACTTC.

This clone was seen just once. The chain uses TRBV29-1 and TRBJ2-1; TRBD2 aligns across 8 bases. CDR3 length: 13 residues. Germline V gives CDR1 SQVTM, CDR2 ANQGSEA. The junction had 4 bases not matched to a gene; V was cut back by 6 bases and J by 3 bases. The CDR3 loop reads CSVTSGVYNEQFF. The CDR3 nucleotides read TGCAGCGTAACTAGCGGAGTCTACAATGAGCAGTTCTTC.

The CDR3 DNA reads TGTGCCAGCGCCCCAGGGCGTCATGGGGAAAAACTGTTTTTT. Residues: CASAPGRHGEKLFF. The gene calls are TRBV7-8 and TRBJ1-4; D is possibly TRBD1 (5 bases). Germline V lookup: CDR1 SGHVS, CDR2 FQNEAQ. The ends were cut back, 8 bases at V and 8 bases at J, with 18 bases in the middle. This CDR3 spans 14 amino acids.

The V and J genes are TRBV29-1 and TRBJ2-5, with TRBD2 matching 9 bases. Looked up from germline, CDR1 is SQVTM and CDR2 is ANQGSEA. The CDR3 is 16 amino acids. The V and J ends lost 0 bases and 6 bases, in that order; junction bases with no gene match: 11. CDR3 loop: CSVEDRISGREKTQYF. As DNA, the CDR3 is TGCAGCGTTGAAGACAGGATTAGCGGGAGAGAAAAGACCCAGTACTTC.

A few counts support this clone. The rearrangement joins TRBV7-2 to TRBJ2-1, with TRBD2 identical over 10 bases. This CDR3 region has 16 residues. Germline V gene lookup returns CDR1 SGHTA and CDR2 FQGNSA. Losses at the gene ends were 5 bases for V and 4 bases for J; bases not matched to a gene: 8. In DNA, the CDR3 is TGTGCCAGCAGCCCGATCGGGACTAGCGCTTACAATGAGCAGTTCTTC. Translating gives CASSPIGTSAYNEQFF.

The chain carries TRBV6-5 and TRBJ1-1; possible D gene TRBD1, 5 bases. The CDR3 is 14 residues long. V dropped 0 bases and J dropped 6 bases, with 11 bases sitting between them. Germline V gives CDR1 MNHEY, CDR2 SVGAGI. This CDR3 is CASSYSEGWAEAFF. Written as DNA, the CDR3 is TGTGCCAGCAGTTACTCGGAGGGGTGGGCTGAAGCTTTCTTT.

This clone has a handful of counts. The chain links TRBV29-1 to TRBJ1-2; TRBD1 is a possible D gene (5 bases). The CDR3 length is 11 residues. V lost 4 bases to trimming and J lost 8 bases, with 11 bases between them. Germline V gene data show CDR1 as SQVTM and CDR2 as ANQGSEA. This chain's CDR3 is CSVAGGGGYTF. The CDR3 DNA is TGCAGCGTTGCTGGGGGAGGAGGCTACACCTTC.

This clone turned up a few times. The CDR3 loop is CASSLAGGGNQPQHF. As DNA, the CDR3 is TGTGCCAGCAGCTTGGCTGGAGGAGGGAATCAGCCCCAGCATTTT. V and J are TRBV5-6 and TRBJ1-5; D unresolved. The V end was cut by 0 bases, the J end by 4 bases, with 11 bases between. The V gene's germline CDR1 is SGHDT and CDR2 YYEEEE. This CDR3 is 15 amino acids long.

This chain's CDR3 is CASRNPGQVYEQYF. In DNA, the CDR3 is TGTGCCAGCAGAAACCCGGGACAGGTCTACGAGCAGTACTTC. This chain uses TRBV6-5 with TRBJ2-7, with TRBD1 identical over 8 bases. Germline lookup yields CDR1 MNHEY and CDR2 SVGAGI. This CDR3 has 14 amino acids. After removal of 6 bases from V and 3 bases from J, the junction contained 7 bases not matched to a gene.

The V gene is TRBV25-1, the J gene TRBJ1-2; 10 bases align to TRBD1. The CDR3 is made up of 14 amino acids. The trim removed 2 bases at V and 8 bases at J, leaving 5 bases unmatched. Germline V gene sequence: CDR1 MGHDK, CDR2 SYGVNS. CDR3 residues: CASSETGTGDGYTF. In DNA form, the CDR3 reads TGTGCCAGCAGTGAAACCGGGACAGGGGACGGCTACACCTTC.

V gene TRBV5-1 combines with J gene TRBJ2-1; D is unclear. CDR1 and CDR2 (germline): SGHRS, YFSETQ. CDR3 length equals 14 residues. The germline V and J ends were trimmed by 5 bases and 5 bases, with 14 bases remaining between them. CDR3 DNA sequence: TGCGCCAGCAGTCACCAACCAGGTGACAATGAGCAGTTCTTC. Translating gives CASSHQPGDNEQFF.

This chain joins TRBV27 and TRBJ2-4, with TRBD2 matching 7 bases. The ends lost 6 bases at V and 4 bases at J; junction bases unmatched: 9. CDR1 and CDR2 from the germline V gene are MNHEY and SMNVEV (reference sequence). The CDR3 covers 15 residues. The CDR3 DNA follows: TGTGCCAGCAGCCCTGTGGGGGGGGGAAAAAACATTCAGTACTTC. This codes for CASSPVGGGKNIQYF.

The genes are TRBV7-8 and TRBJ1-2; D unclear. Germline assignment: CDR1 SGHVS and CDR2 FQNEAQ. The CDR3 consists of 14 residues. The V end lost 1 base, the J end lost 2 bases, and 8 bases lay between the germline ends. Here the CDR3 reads CASSLEVRNYGYTF. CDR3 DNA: TGTGCCAGCAGCTTAGAGGTGCGGAACTATGGCTACACCTTC.